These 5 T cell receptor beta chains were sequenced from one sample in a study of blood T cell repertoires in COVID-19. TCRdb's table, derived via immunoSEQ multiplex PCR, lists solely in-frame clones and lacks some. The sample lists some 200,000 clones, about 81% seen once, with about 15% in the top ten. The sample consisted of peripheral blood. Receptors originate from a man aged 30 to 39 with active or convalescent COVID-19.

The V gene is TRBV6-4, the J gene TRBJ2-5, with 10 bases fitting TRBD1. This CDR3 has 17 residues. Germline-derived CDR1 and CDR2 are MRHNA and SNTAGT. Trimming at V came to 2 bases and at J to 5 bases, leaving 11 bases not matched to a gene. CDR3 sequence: CASSDTLLTGGRETQYF. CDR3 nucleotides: TGTGCCAGCAGTGACACTTTGCTGACAGGGGGCCGGGAGACCCAGTACTTC.

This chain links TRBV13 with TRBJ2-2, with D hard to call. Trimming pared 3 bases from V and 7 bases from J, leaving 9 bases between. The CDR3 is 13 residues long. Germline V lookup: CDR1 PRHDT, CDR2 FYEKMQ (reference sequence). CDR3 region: CASSFLTGGELFF. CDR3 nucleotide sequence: TGTGCCAGCAGCTTTCTCACTGGCGGGGAGCTGTTTTTT.

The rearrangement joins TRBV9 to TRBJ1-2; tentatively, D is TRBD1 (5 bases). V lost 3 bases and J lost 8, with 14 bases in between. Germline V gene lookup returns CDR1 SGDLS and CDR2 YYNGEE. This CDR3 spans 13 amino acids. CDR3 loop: CASSDDRLRGYTF. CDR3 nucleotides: TGTGCCAGCAGCGACGACAGATTGCGGGGCTACACCTTC. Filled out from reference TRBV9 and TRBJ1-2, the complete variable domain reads DSGVTQTPKHLITATGQRVTLRCSPRSGDLSVYWYQQSLDQGLQFLIQYYNGEERAKGNILERFSAQQFPDLHSELNLSSLELGDSALYFCASSDDRLRGYTFGSGTRLTVV.

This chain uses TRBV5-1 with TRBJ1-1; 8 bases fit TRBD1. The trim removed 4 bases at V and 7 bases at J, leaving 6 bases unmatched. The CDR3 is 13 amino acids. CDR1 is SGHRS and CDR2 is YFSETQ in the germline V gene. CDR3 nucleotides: TGCGCCAGCAGCAGACCGACAGGGGATGAAGCTTTCTTT. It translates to CASSRPTGDEAFF.

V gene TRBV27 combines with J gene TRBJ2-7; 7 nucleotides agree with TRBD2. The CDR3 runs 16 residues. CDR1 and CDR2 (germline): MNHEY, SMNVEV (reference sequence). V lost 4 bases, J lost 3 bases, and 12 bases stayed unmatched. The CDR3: CASSYLGGSGFYEQYF. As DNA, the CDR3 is TGTGCCAGCAGTTATCTGGGGGGGTCTGGGTTCTACGAGCAGTACTTC.